A single sample is the source of the 4 T cell receptor beta chains below, sequenced in a study of OX40 agonist ivuxolimab in advanced cancers. The assay was immunoSEQ multiplex PCR, and TCRdb's table has in-frame clones only and misses some. The table lists 89,000 or so clones, 88% of them singletons. The starting material was CD4+ or CD8+ T cells sorted from blood, obtained in a trial of the OX40 agonist ivuxolimab. The receptors were sampled from an adult with an advanced solid tumor such as melanoma, head and neck, liver or kidney cancer.

The chain recombines TRBV18 with TRBJ1-5; 10 bases are shared with TRBD1. CDR3 length equals 19 residues. The V and J ends lost 2 bases and 0 bases, in that order; junction bases with no gene match: 10. Germline values: CDR1 KGHSH, CDR2 LQKENI. The CDR3, as DNA: TGTGCCAGCTCACCAGGACAGGGGGTTCCTGCCAATAGCAATCAGCCCCAGCATTTT. Amino acid sequence: CASSPGQGVPANSNQPQHF.

V and J are TRBV6-5 and TRBJ2-7, with TRBD1 matching 10 bases. This CDR3 is built from 12 residues. J lost 6 bases, V lost 6 bases, and 2 bases had no gene match. Germline CDR1 and CDR2: MNHEY and SVGAGI. The CDR3 protein is CASRTGGTEQYF. CDR3 nucleotides: TGTGCCAGCAGGACAGGGGGCACCGAGCAGTACTTC.

This clone was counted once. The chain carries TRBV7-6 and TRBJ2-1; tentative D call: TRBD1 (6 bases). CDR3 length: 17 amino acids. The germline gives CDR1 SGHVS, CDR2 FNYEAQ. Deletions cut 4 bases from V and 0 bases from J, with 16 bases between. The CDR3 DNA reads TGTGCCAGCAGCTCCCGGCCCGGACAGAGCTCCTACAATGAGCAGTTCTTC. Its protein product is CASSSRPGQSSYNEQFF. Variable domain in full (rest from reference TRBV7-6 and TRBJ2-1): GAGVSQSPRYKVTKRGQDVALRCDPISGHVSLYWYRQALGQGPEFLTYFNYEAQQDKSGLPNDRFSAERPEGSISTLTIQRTEQRDSAMYRCASSSRPGQSSYNEQFFGPGTRLTVL.

V usage is TRBV5-1 and J usage is TRBJ2-1; D may match TRBD1 or TRBD2 (5 bases each). The germline V and J ends were trimmed by 0 bases and 6 bases, with 13 bases remaining between them. Germline assignment: CDR1 SGHRS and CDR2 YFSETQ. The CDR3 loop spans 15 amino acids. CDR3 residues: CASSLAPLGGNEQFF. CDR3 coding DNA: TGCGCCAGCAGCTTGGCCCCCCTTGGGGGCAATGAGCAGTTCTTC.